Shown below are 19 T cell receptor beta chains from a single sample sequenced in a study of cytomegalovirus exposure and HLA in healthy donors. In the PCR, 60 Vbeta and 13 Jbeta primers were used. Clones were sequenced by immunoSEQ multiplex PCR, and TCRdb holds only the in-frame ones, with some missing. Of around 150,000 clones listed, roughly 77% are singletons. The sequenced material came from PBMCs. These receptors came from a human donor in good health.

This clone has a handful of counts. V gene TRBV27 combines with J gene TRBJ2-3, with 8 bases identical to TRBD2. Looked up from germline, CDR1 is MNHEY and CDR2 is SMNVEV (reference sequence). The CDR3 covers 17 residues. After removal of 3 bases from V and 0 bases from J, the junction contained 8 bases not matched to a gene. In nucleotides, the CDR3 is TGTGCCAGCAGTTTCCGGGGTAGCGGGACTAGCACAGATACGCAGTATTTT. Translating it yields CASSFRGSGTSTDTQYF.

This sequence joins TRBV18 and TRBJ1-2; TRBD1 is a possible D gene (6 bases). Germline V gene sequence: CDR1 KGHSH, CDR2 LQKENI. With 3 bases removed from V and 11 bases from J, the gap between germline ends came to 16 bases. The length of the CDR3 is 13 residues. CDR3 protein: CASSPPGHLGYTF. For the CDR3, the DNA is TGTGCCAGCTCACCTCCGGGACACCTGGGGTACACCTTC.

This chain uses TRBV6-6 with TRBJ1-1; no clear D gene. This CDR3 has 13 residues. V dropped 6 bases and J dropped 0 bases, with 8 bases sitting between them. Per germline, CDR1 MNHNY and CDR2 SVGAGI (reference sequence). The CDR3 sequence: CASRPRVNTEAFF. In DNA, the CDR3 is TGTGCCAGCAGGCCGCGGGTGAACACTGAAGCTTTCTTT.

This clone has more than one count but fewer than ten. The chain recombines TRBV6-5 with TRBJ1-1; D not resolved. V was clipped by 3 bases and J by 7 bases, with 15 bases between them. The CDR3 is 14 amino acids. Germline V CDR1 and CDR2: MNHEY, SVGAGI. CDR3 residues: CASSYSEQVLEAFF. The CDR3 coding sequence is TGTGCCAGCAGTTATAGCGAGCAGGTACTTGAAGCTTTCTTT.

The chain has TRBV6-1 and TRBJ1-3; TRBD1 might be the D (5 bases). Germline V lookup: CDR1 MNHNS, CDR2 SASEGT. The CDR3 covers 14 residues. Trimming took 2 bases from V and 2 from J, leaving 7 bases between them. Here the CDR3 reads CASSELGAGNTIYF. CDR3 nucleotides: TGTGCCAGCAGTGAATTAGGGGCTGGAAACACCATATATTTT.

The chain couples TRBV5-1 to TRBJ1-2, with 12 bases lining up with TRBD1. The V gene's germline CDR1 is SGHRS and CDR2 YFSETQ. The CDR3 totals 15 residues. V shed 0 bases, J shed 8 bases, and the junction held 5 bases outside the gene matches. The CDR3 reads CASSLGGQGAKGYTF. In DNA, the CDR3 is TGCGCCAGCAGCTTGGGGGGACAGGGGGCAAAAGGCTACACCTTC.

This clone was counted once. The rearrangement joins TRBV14 to TRBJ2-7; 11 bases agree with TRBD2. J gave up 0 bases and V 1 base, and 14 bases lay outside the gene matches. This CDR3 is 20 amino acids long. Germline V CDR1 and CDR2: SGHDN, FVKESK. The CDR3 reads CASSQGLVVGLAGGSYEQYF. The CDR3 DNA reads as TGTGCCAGCAGCCAAGGGCTTGTTGTCGGGCTAGCGGGAGGCTCCTACGAGCAGTACTTC.

The rearrangement links TRBV5-4 to TRBJ2-7, with TRBD2 identical over 10 bases. The CDR3 contains 18 residues. The germline V gene encodes CDR1 SGHNT and CDR2 YYREEE (reference sequence). The V segment lost 4 bases and the J segment 3 bases; nucleotides outside the gene matches: 16. The CDR3 reads CASSPPSAGGNIGYEQYF. CDR3 nucleotides: TGTGCCAGCAGCCCCCCCTCAGCGGGAGGGAATATAGGCTACGAGCAGTACTTC. The full variable domain, with the rest looked up from reference TRBV5-4 and TRBJ2-7, is ETGVTQSPTHLIKTRGQQVTLRCSSQSGHNTVSWYQQALGQGPQFIFQYYREEENGRGNFPPRFSGLQFPNYSSELNVNALELDDSALYLCASSPPSAGGNIGYEQYFGPGTRLTVT.

This clone came up once. V is TRBV7-8 and J is TRBJ1-1; maybe TRBD1 (6 bases). Trimming took off 4 bases at V and 0 bases at J, with 18 bases between the two ends. Germline V gene lookup returns CDR1 SGHVS and CDR2 FQNEAQ. The CDR3 covers 17 residues. For the CDR3, the DNA is TGTGCCAGCAGCTCAACAGGGCGCGGAATAATGAACACTGAAGCTTTCTTT. Translation gives CASSSTGRGIMNTEAFF.

In this sample, this clone turned up a few times. V usage is TRBV27 and J usage is TRBJ1-2; D not resolved. CDR1 and CDR2 from the germline V gene are MNHEY and SMNVEV (reference sequence). The CDR3 length is 12 residues. Trimming took off 9 bases at V and 2 bases at J, with 10 bases between the two ends. CDR3 bases: TGTGCCAGTGGCGGGTTCAACTATGGCTACACCTTC. Amino acid sequence: CASGGFNYGYTF.

The chain uses TRBV10-1 and TRBJ2-7, with a tentative D call TRBD2 (5 bases). CDR1 is WNHNN, CDR2 SYGVQD, per germline (reference sequence). The CDR3 covers 14 residues. The V gene lost 5 bases and the J gene lost 6 bases, with 17 bases spanning the gap. Written as DNA, the CDR3 is TGCGCCAGCAGTCCCACCGGGAATCTAGGCGAGCAGTACTTC. The encoded protein is CASSPTGNLGEQYF.

The chain is built from TRBV28 and TRBJ1-5, with no clear D. CDR3 length equals 17 residues. CDR1 MDHEN and CDR2 SYDVKM come from the germline V gene. V lost 3 bases to trimming and J lost 3 bases, with 18 bases between them. Written as DNA, the CDR3 is TGTGCCAGCAGTTTTCTGGTCGGAGAACACCACAATCAGCCCCAGCATTTT. This gives the protein CASSFLVGEHHNQPQHF.

This clone appeared a few times. The chain links TRBV4-3 to TRBJ2-2; D possibly corresponds to TRBD2 (5 bases). The CDR3 contains 16 residues. The ends were cut back, 0 bases at V and 7 bases at J, with 15 bases in the middle. Germline lookup yields CDR1 LGHNA and CDR2 YSLEER. The CDR3 here is CASSQEWVLVSGELFF. The DNA of the CDR3 is TGCGCCAGCAGCCAAGAATGGGTACTAGTCAGCGGGGAGCTGTTTTTT.

The chain couples TRBV5-1 to TRBJ2-7, with a possible D match to TRBD1 (6 bases). There are 15 residues in the CDR3. The V and J ends lost 4 bases and 6 bases respectively, with 20 bases between them. Germline V CDR1 and CDR2: SGHRS, YFSETQ. The CDR3 DNA sequence: TGCGCCAGCAGCCACGGGACCAGGGGTGTGGGCGAGCAGTACTTC. This translates into CASSHGTRGVGEQYF.

The rearrangement joins TRBV28 to TRBJ1-1, with 7 bases lining up with TRBD1. The length of the CDR3 is 12 residues. Germline V gives CDR1 MDHEN, CDR2 SYDVKM. V gave up 8 bases and J gave up 4 bases; unmatched junction bases: 4. The CDR3 loop is CASGYRGTEAFF. The CDR3 DNA sequence: TGTGCCAGCGGATACAGGGGCACTGAAGCTTTCTTT. Full variable domain (rest looked up from reference TRBV28 and TRBJ1-1): DVKVTQSSRYLVKRTGEKVFLECVQDMDHENMFWYRQDPGLGLRLIYFSYDVKMKEKGDIPEGYSVSREKKERFSLILESASTNQTSMYLCASGYRGTEAFFGQGTRLTVV.

V usage is TRBV6-6 and J usage is TRBJ2-7; no clear D gene. This CDR3 is 12 amino acids long. CDR1 is MNHNY, CDR2 SVGAGI, per germline (reference sequence). V was pared by 0 bases and J by 6 bases, with 6 bases between. The CDR3 loop reads CASSYSPGEQYF. The CDR3 DNA sequence: TGTGCCAGCAGTTACTCGCCGGGCGAGCAGTACTTC.

This clone was seen only a few times. The chain is built from TRBV27 and TRBJ1-2; 7 bases are shared with TRBD1. Trimming removed 4 bases from V and 3 bases from J; junction bases left unmatched: 5. The CDR3 has 14 amino acids. Germline assignment: CDR1 MNHEY and CDR2 SMNVEV (reference sequence). CDR3 in DNA: TGTGCCAGCAGTTCTGACAGGGACTACTATGGCTACACCTTC. This gives the protein CASSSDRDYYGYTF.

The rearrangement joins TRBV5-4 to TRBJ1-1; tentatively, D is TRBD1 (5 bases). CDR3 size: 11 residues. V was pared by 7 bases and J by 4 bases, with 8 bases between. CDR1 SGHNT and CDR2 YYREEE come from the germline V gene (reference sequence). CDR3 in amino acids: CASGGGTEAFF. In DNA, the CDR3 is TGTGCCAGCGGGGGGGGCACTGAAGCTTTCTTT. Using reference TRBV5-4 and TRBJ1-1 for the parts outside the CDR3, the full variable domain is ETGVTQSPTHLIKTRGQQVTLRCSSQSGHNTVSWYQQALGQGPQFIFQYYREEENGRGNFPPRFSGLQFPNYSSELNVNALELDDSALYLCASGGGTEAFFGQGTRLTVV.

This rearrangement joins TRBV7-2 to TRBJ2-7, with 9 bases lining up with TRBD2. Looked up from germline, CDR1 is SGHTA and CDR2 is FQGNSA. With 3 bases clipped from V and 1 base from J, the junction kept 4 bases outside the gene matches. The CDR3 length is 15 residues. The CDR3 here is CASSFISGGSYEQYF. The CDR3 DNA follows: TGTGCCAGCAGCTTTATTAGCGGGGGATCCTACGAGCAGTACTTC.